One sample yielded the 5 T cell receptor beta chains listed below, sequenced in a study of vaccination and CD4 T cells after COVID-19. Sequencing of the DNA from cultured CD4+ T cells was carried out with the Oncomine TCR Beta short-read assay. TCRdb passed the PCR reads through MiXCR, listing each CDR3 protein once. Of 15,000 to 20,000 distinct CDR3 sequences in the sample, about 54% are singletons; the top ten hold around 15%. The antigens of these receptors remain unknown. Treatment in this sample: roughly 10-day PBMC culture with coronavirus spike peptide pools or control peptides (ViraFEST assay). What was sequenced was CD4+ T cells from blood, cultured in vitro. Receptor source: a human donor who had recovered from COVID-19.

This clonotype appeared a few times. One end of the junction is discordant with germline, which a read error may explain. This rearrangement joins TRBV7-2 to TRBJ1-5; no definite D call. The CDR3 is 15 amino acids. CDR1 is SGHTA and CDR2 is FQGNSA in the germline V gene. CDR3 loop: CASSLGNVPSQSQHF. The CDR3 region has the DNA TGTGCCAGCAGCTTAGGGAACGTCCCTTCTCAGTCCCAGCATTTT.

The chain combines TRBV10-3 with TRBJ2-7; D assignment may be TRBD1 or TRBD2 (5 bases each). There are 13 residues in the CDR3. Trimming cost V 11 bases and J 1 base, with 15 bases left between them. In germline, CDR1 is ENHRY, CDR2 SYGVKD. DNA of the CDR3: TGTGCCGTAAGGGGAGCGGTTTCCTACGAGCAGTACTTC. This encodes CAVRGAVSYEQYF.

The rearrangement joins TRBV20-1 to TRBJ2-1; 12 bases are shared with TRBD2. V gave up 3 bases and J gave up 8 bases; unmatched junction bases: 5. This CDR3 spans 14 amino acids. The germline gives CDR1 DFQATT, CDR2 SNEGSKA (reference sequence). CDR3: CSARKASGGDEQFF. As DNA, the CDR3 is TGCAGTGCTAGGAAGGCTAGCGGGGGGGATGAGCAGTTCTTC.

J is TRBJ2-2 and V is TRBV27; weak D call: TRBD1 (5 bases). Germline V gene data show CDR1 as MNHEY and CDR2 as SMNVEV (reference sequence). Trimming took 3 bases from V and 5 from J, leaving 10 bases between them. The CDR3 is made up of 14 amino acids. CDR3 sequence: CASSLGPTTGELFF. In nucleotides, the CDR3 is TGTGCCAGCAGTTTGGGGCCAACAACCGGGGAGCTGTTTTTT.

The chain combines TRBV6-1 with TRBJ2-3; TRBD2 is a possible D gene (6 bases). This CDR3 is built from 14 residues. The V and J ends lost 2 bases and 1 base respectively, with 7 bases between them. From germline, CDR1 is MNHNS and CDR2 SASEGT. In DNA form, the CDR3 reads TGTGCCAGCAGTGAACAGCGGGGCACAGATACGCAGTATTTT. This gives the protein CASSEQRGTDTQYF.